This TCR beta chain comes out of a study of shared clonotypes between healthy human individuals. Data came from immunoSEQ multiplex PCR; TCRdb stores just in-frame clones and leaves some out. The sample holds millions of clones; about 92% are singletons and the top ten take roughly 0.15%. Trimming shortened V by 1 base and J by 5 bases, and 18 bases separated the two germline ends. The CDR3 extends over 17 amino acids. Germline V gives CDR1 LGHNT, CDR2 FRNRAP. On this clone itself: Its specificity is unknown.

The study's findings and limits: Few donors limited the genetic and exposure-history diversity represented.

The clonotype comes from a young man in good health. The chain couples TRBV12-5 to TRBJ2-1; D may correspond to TRBD1 or TRBD2 (5 bases each). Sample: naive CD4+ T cells sorted from blood. Subset defined: CD45RA+ positively selected. The chain's CDR3 is CASGLGEAGTVNNEQFF. CDR3 bases: TGTGCTAGTGGTTTGGGCGAAGCCGGGACGGTCAACAATGAGCAGTTCTTC.